The clone carrying this T cell receptor beta chain was seen repeatedly, ten times or more. Antigen specificity is unknown. The sample is drawn from a study of CD8 T cells in ankylosing spondylitis. Study conclusions and caveats: Peripheral blood held disease-linked clones only at relatively low frequency, and these were CD8+. Characteristic, it appeared, of ankylosing spondylitis blood was a TCR beta motif of roughly eight highly homologous variants.

Per the germline V gene, CDR1 is SGDLS and CDR2 is YYNGEE. V lost 4 bases, J lost 5 bases, and 12 bases stayed unmatched. CDR3 length: 16 amino acids. 5'-RACE, quantitative and with molecular barcodes, yielded the TCR beta libraries. TCRdb called the 5' RACE reads again in MiXCR, with one record for every CDR3 protein. Found here are a few hundred thousand distinct CDR3 sequences, approximately 8% of them singletons; the top ten hold approximately 15%. The chain combines TRBV9 with TRBJ2-7, with TRBD1 matching 10 bases. Sequencing was performed on blood, either unsorted or a sorted T cell fraction (not recorded which). The clonotype was recovered from a male donor with ankylosing spondylitis. In DNA form, the CDR3 reads TGTGCCAGCAGCTTGGGACAGGGGATCCCCCCTAACGAGCAGTACTTC. Translated: CASSLGQGIPPNEQYF.